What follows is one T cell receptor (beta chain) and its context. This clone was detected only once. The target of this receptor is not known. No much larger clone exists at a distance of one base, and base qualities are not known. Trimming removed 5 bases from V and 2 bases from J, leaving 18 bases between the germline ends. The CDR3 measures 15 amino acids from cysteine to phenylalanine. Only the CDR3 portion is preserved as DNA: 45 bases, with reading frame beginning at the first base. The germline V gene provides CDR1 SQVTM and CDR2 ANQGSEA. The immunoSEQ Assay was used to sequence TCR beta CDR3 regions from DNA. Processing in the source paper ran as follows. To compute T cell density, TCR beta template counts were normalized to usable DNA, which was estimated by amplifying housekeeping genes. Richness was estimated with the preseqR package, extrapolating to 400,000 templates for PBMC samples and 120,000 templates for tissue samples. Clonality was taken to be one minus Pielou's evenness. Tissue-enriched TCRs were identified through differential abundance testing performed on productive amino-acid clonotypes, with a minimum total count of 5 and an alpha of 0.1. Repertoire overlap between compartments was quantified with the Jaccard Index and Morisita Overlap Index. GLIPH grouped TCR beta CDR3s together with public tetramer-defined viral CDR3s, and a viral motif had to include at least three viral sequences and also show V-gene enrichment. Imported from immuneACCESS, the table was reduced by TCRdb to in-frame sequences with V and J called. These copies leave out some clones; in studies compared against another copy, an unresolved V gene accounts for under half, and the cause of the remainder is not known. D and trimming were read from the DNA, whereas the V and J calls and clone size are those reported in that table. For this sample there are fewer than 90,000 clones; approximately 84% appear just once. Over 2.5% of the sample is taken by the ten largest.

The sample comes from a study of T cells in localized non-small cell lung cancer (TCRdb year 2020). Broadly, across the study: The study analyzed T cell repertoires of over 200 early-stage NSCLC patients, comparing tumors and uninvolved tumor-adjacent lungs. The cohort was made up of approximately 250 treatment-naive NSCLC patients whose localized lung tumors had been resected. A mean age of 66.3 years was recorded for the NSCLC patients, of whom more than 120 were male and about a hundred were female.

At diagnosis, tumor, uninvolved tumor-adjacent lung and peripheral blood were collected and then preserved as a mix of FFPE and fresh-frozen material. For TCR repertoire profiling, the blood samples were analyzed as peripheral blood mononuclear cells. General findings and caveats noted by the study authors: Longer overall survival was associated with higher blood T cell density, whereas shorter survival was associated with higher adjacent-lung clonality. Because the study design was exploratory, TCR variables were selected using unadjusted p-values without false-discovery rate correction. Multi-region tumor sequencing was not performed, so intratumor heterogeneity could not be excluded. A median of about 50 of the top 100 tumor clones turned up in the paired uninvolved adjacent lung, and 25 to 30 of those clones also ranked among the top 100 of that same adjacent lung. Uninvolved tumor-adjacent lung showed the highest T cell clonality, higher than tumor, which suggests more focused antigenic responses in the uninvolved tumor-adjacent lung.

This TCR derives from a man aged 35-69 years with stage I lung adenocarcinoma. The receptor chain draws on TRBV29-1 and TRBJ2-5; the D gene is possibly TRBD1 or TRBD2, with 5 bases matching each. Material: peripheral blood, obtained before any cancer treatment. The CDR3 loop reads CSVPSRDPRQETQYF. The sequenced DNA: TGCAGCGTTCCTTCCCGGGACCCCAGGCAAGAGACCCAGTACTTC.